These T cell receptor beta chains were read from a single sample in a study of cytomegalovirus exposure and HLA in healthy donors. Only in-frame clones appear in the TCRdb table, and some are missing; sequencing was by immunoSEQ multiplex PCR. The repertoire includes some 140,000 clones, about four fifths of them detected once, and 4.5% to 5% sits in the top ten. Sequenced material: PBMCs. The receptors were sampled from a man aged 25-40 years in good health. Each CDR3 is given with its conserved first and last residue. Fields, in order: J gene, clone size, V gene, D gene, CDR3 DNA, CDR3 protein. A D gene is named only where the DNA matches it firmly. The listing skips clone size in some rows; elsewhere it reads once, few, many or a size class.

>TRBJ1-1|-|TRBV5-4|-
TGTGCCAGCAGCTTGGCGTGGAACACTGAAGCTTTCTTT
CASSLAWNTEAFF
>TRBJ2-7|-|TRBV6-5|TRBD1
TGTGCCAGCTCGGGACAGGCCCAAGGGGAGCAGTACTTC
CASSGQAQGEQYF
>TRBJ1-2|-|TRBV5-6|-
TGTGCCAGCAGCTTTATAAGTTTGGAGGGCTACACCTTC
CASSFISLEGYTF
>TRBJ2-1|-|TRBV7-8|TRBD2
TGTGCCAGCAGCTTACACGGGAGGTCCTACAATGAGCAGTTCTTC
CASSLHGRSYNEQFF
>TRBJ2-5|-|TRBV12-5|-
TGTGCTAGTGAAGGTCAAGCGGAGCAAGAGACCCAGTACTTC
CASEGQAEQETQYF
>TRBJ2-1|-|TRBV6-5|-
TGTGCCAGCAGTTACCCCCCCTCTGAGCAGTTCTTC
CASSYPPSEQFF
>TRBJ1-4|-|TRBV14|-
TGTGCCAGCAGCCCCCGGGAGGGGAGGGGAGAAAAACTGTTTTTT
CASSPREGRGEKLFF
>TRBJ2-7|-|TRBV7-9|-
TGTGCCAGCAGCTTTAGCGACCCACGCTACGAGCAGTACTTC
CASSFSDPRYEQYF
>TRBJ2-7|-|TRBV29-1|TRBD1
TGCAGCGTTGTGGCAGGGGGCATCTACGAGCAGTACTTC
CSVVAGGIYEQYF
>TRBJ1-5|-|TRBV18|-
TGTGCCAGCTCACCACCGGGTCCTAGGGGTCAGCCCCAGCATTTT
CASSPPGPRGQPQHF
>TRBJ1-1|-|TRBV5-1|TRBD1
TGCGCCAGCAAGGGGGCAGACCTGATGAACACTGAAGCTTTCTTT
CASKGADLMNTEAFF
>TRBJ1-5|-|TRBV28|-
TGTGCCAGCAGTTTACGCACCCGCCCAGCGGTCGGGCCCCAGCATTTT
CASSLRTRPAVGPQHF
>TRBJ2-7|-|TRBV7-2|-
TGTGCCAGCAGTCGGTCGGCCTACGAGCAGTACTTC
CASSRSAYEQYF
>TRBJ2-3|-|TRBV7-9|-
TGTGCCAGCGGAAACCGGGACTCACTCACAGATACGCAGTATTTT
CASGNRDSLTDTQYF
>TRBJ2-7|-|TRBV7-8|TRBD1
TGTGCCAGCAGCTACAGGGGGCTTGAGCAGTACTTC
CASSYRGLEQYF
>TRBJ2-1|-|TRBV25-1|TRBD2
TGTGCCAGCAGCCCCGCCGCAGGTAGCGGGCCCAGCAATGAGCAGTTCTTC
CASSPAAGSGPSNEQFF
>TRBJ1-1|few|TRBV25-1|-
TGTGCCAGCAGTGCAAATTGGGGGGTAAAGGCTTTCTTT
CASSANWGVKAFF
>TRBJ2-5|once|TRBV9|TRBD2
TGTGCCAGCAGCCCCCAATGGAGCGGGGGCCAAGAGACCCAGTACTTC
CASSPQWSGGQETQYF
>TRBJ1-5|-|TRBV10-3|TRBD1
TGTGCCATCAGTGAGTCGAGAGGGGGCAAGGATCAGCCCCAGCATTTT
CAISESRGGKDQPQHF
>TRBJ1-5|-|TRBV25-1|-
TGTGCCAGCGGAGGAGGGGCCCAGCCCCAGCATTTT
CASGGGAQPQHF
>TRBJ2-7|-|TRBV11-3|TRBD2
TGTGCCAGCAGCTTGGGACTAGCCTCCGAGCAGTACTTC
CASSLGLASEQYF
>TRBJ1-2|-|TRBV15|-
TGTGCCACCAGCTTCCGGGACTCCTCCTATGGCTACACCTTC
CATSFRDSSYGYTF
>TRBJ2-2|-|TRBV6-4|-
TGTGCCAGCAGTAGACGGGGAGAGTCGAGCACCGGGGAGCTGTTTTTT
CASSRRGESSTGELFF
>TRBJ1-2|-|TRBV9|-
TGTGCCAGCAGCGTAGGAGGGCCCTATGGCTACACCTTC
CASSVGGPYGYTF
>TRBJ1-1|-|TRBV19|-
TGTGCCAGTAGTAGACCAGGGAATATGAACACTGAAGCTTTCTTT
CASSRPGNMNTEAFF
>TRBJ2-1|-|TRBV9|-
TGTGCCAGCAGCGTAGGAGAGACTAGGAGTGATGAGCAGTTCTTC
CASSVGETRSDEQFF
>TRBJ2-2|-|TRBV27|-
TGTGCCAGCAGTTACAAGCGGACTGACACCGGGGAGCTGTTTTTT
CASSYKRTDTGELFF
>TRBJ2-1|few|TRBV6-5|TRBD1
TGTGCCAGCAGTTACTCGACAGGGAATGAGCAGTTCTTC
CASSYSTGNEQFF
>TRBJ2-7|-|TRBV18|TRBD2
TGTGCCAGCTCACCCCCGGGACTAGCGGGTAGCTCCTACGAGCAGTACTTC
CASSPPGLAGSSYEQYF